This TCR beta chain was captured by sequencing in a study of cytomegalovirus exposure and HLA in healthy donors. TCRdb's table, derived via immunoSEQ multiplex PCR, lists solely in-frame clones and lacks some. The sample has hundreds of thousands of clones, about 90% seen once. The TCR comes from a man between 18 and 35 years old in good health and CMV-seropositive. The material sequenced was PBMCs.

For the CDR3, the DNA is TGTGCCAGCAGTGCATCACTAGCGGGAACCTCCTCGCAGTACTTC. Amino acid sequence: CASSASLAGTSSQYF. The V and J genes are TRBV2 and TRBJ2-7; 10 nucleotides match TRBD2. J gave up 9 bases and V 4 bases, and 12 bases lay outside the gene matches. Per the germline V gene, CDR1 is SNHLY and CDR2 is FYNNEI. The length of the CDR3 is 15 residues.